The TCR beta chain under discussion was sequenced for a study of CD8 T cells in Susac syndrome. Study-wide findings and caveats: The study's TCR sequencing and HLA analysis covered a relatively small number of individuals, and the study acknowledged this.

From blood CD8+ and CD4+ T cells, the TCR beta chain was sequenced. Both CD4+ and CD8+ T cells were negatively isolated, and TEMRA cells underwent FACS enrichment. Germline lookup yields CDR1 SGHTA and CDR2 FQGTGA. Trimming removed 1 base from V and 2 bases from J, with 20 bases in between. The CDR3 totals 18 residues. Roughly 0.45 to 1 ug RNA was reverse transcribed with random hexamers. The authors amplified TCR beta CDR3 across 54 Vbeta and 13 Jbeta using immunoSEQ multiplex PCR. TCRdb used MiXCR to reprocess the immunoSEQ multiplex PCR reads, holding one entry per CDR3 protein. The sample has hundreds of thousands of distinct CDR3 sequences, about 93% seen once. For this clonotype: Its cognate antigen is unknown.

This sequence originates from a human donor with multiple sclerosis. This chain connects TRBV7-3 to TRBJ1-1, with D maybe TRBD1 (5 bases). Material for sequencing was CD4+ T cells from PBMCs. The CDR3 here is CASSLKGDALGENTEAFF. CDR3 sequence (DNA): TGTGCCAGCAGCTTAAAAGGGGACGCACTTGGGGAAAACACTGAAGCTTTCTTT.